This is a list of T cell receptor beta chains from one sample in a study of Graves' ophthalmopathy and Graves' hyperthyroidism. TCRdb itself ran the multiplex PCR reads through MiXCR, one entry per CDR3 protein. The sample gives 400,000 to 450,000 distinct CDR3 sequences, 21% of which show up once; under 3% is in the top ten. Material for sequencing was peripheral blood. These TCRs come from a woman younger than 35 with stable Graves' hyperthyroidism. The CDR3 runs from the conserved cysteine through the conserved F or W. The order of the fields is V gene, D gene, clone size, J gene, CDR3 protein, CDR3 DNA. D genes are given only for firm matches. Expanded clones get a size class; other rows say once, few or many, or leave the size out.

v_gene: TRBV24-1
d_gene: .
abundance: many
j_gene: TRBJ2-7
CDR3aa: CATSDLIAPGRSLYEQYF
CDR3nt: TGTGCCACCAGTGATTTGATCGCCCCGGGCCGGAGCCTCTACGAGCAGTACTTC

v_gene: TRBV14
d_gene: .
abundance: .
j_gene: TRBJ2-5
CDR3aa: CASSQELGAGETQYF
CDR3nt: TGTGCCAGCAGCCAAGAGCTGGGGGCTGGAGAGACCCAGTACTTC

v_gene: TRBV3-1
d_gene: .
abundance: many
j_gene: TRBJ1-2
CDR3aa: CASSQHRGQFYGYTF
CDR3nt: TGTGCCAGCAGCCAACATCGTGGACAGTTCTATGGCTACACCTTC

v_gene: TRBV9
d_gene: .
abundance: .
j_gene: TRBJ2-7
CDR3aa: CASSAAREESYEQYF
CDR3nt: TGTGCCAGCAGCGCAGCAAGGGAGGAGTCCTACGAGCAGTACTTC

v_gene: TRBV7-9
d_gene: .
abundance: many
j_gene: TRBJ2-7
CDR3aa: CASSLLAEVNYEQYF
CDR3nt: TGTGCCAGCAGCTTACTGGCGGAGGTGAACTACGAGCAGTACTTC

v_gene: TRBV6-1
d_gene: TRBD2
abundance: many
j_gene: TRBJ2-2
CDR3aa: CASGAGGGSGELFF
CDR3nt: TGTGCCAGCGGAGCGGGAGGGGGTAGCGGGGAGCTGTTTTTT

v_gene: TRBV5-1
d_gene: .
abundance: .
j_gene: TRBJ1-5
CDR3aa: CASSLDENQPQHF
CDR3nt: TGCGCCAGCAGCTTGGATGAGAATCAGCCCCAGCATTTT

v_gene: TRBV6-1
d_gene: .
abundance: many
j_gene: TRBJ1-1
CDR3aa: CASSEAGRGETEAFF
CDR3nt: TGTGCCAGCAGTGAAGCTGGCAGGGGTGAAACTGAAGCTTTCTTT

v_gene: TRBV20-1
d_gene: .
abundance: many
j_gene: TRBJ2-5
CDR3aa: CSAPGTQETQYF
CDR3nt: TGCAGTGCTCCCGGGACTCAAGAGACCCAGTACTTC

v_gene: TRBV15
d_gene: TRBD2
abundance: few
j_gene: TRBJ2-5
CDR3aa: CATRNFLTSGSFETQYF
CDR3nt: TGTGCCACCAGAAACTTCCTGACTAGCGGGAGTTTCGAGACCCAGTACTTC

v_gene: TRBV4-2
d_gene: .
abundance: .
j_gene: TRBJ2-5
CDR3aa: CASSQDSQPRLQETQYF
CDR3nt: TGTGCCAGCAGCCAAGATAGTCAACCGAGACTTCAAGAGACCCAGTACTTC

v_gene: TRBV5-1
d_gene: .
abundance: many
j_gene: TRBJ2-7
CDR3aa: CASSLTPGPNEQYF
CDR3nt: TGCGCCAGCAGCTTAACTCCGGGACCCAACGAGCAGTACTTC

v_gene: TRBV28
d_gene: .
abundance: few
j_gene: TRBJ2-4
CDR3aa: CASSPPLWRMLAKNIQYF
CDR3nt: TGTGCCAGCAGTCCACCTTTGTGGCGCATGCTAGCCAAAAACATTCAGTACTTC

v_gene: TRBV20-1
d_gene: .
abundance: many
j_gene: TRBJ2-7
CDR3aa: CSARSVFDYEQYF
CDR3nt: TGCAGTGCTAGGAGCGTATTTGACTACGAGCAGTACTTC

v_gene: TRBV7-2
d_gene: .
abundance: many
j_gene: TRBJ1-3
CDR3aa: CASSLGPRSSGNTIYF
CDR3nt: TGTGCCAGCAGCTTAGGGCCGAGGAGCTCTGGAAACACCATATATTTT

v_gene: TRBV29-1
d_gene: .
abundance: many
j_gene: TRBJ1-2
CDR3aa: CSVVHLRMHTF
CDR3nt: TGCAGCGTTGTGCACCTTAGAATGCACACCTTC

v_gene: TRBV12-3/TRBV12-4
d_gene: .
abundance: .
j_gene: TRBJ1-6
CDR3aa: CASSRGGGTYNSPLHF
CDR3nt: TGTGCCAGCAGTCGTGGGGGGGGAACCTATAATTCACCCCTCCACTTT

v_gene: TRBV30
d_gene: TRBD1
abundance: .
j_gene: TRBJ2-7
CDR3aa: CAGNDRGSEQYF
CDR3nt: TGTGCCGGAAATGACAGGGGAAGCGAGCAGTACTTC

v_gene: TRBV12-3/TRBV12-4
d_gene: .
abundance: many
j_gene: TRBJ1-5
CDR3aa: CASSLVLGSNQPQHF
CDR3nt: TGTGCCAGCAGTTTAGTCCTGGGTAGCAATCAGCCCCAGCATTTT

v_gene: TRBV30
d_gene: .
abundance: .
j_gene: TRBJ1-1
CDR3aa: CAWSVRGIEAFF
CDR3nt: TGTGCCTGGAGTGTACGGGGAATTGAAGCTTTCTTT

v_gene: TRBV12-3/TRBV12-4
d_gene: .
abundance: many
j_gene: TRBJ2-4
CDR3aa: CAIGSIAKNIKYF
CDR3nt: TGTGCCATAGGCAGCATAGCCAAAAACATTAAGTACTTC

v_gene: TRBV6-1
d_gene: TRBD1
abundance: .
j_gene: TRBJ1-2
CDR3aa: CASRAGTGTYGYTF
CDR3nt: TGTGCCAGCAGGGCCGGGACAGGTACCTATGGCTACACCTTC

v_gene: TRBV2
d_gene: TRBD2
abundance: many
j_gene: TRBJ2-2
CDR3aa: CASRRRETSGSRRTGELFF
CDR3nt: TGTGCCAGCCGTAGGAGGGAGACTAGCGGGAGTAGGCGGACCGGGGAGCTGTTTTTT

v_gene: TRBV20-1
d_gene: .
abundance: few
j_gene: TRBJ2-3
CDR3aa: CSAPLGGSTDTQYF
CDR3nt: TGCAGTGCCCCCCTTGGGGGCTCCACAGATACGCAGTATTTT

v_gene: TRBV3-1
d_gene: .
abundance: .
j_gene: TRBJ1-2
CDR3aa: CASSQGVGGSYGYTF
CDR3nt: TGTGCCAGCAGCCAAGGGGTGGGGGGCAGCTATGGCTACACCTTC

v_gene: TRBV7-9
d_gene: .
abundance: many
j_gene: TRBJ2-5
CDR3aa: CASSLTGVAGQETQYF
CDR3nt: TGTGCCAGCAGCCTCACAGGGGTAGCGGGACAAGAGACCCAGTACTTC

v_gene: TRBV9
d_gene: .
abundance: many
j_gene: TRBJ2-7
CDR3aa: CASSPAGLPSYEQYF
CDR3nt: TGTGCCAGCAGCCCCGCGGGACTCCCGTCCTACGAGCAGTACTTC

v_gene: TRBV6-1
d_gene: .
abundance: many
j_gene: TRBJ2-2
CDR3aa: CASSELRGWGRSNTGELFF
CDR3nt: TGTGCCAGCAGTGAACTTCGGGGGTGGGGTAGGTCGAACACCGGGGAGCTGTTTTTT

v_gene: TRBV6-2/TRBV6-3
d_gene: TRBD1
abundance: few
j_gene: TRBJ2-2
CDR3aa: CASNPLTGQWRPGELFF
CDR3nt: TGTGCCAGCAATCCCCTGACGGGACAGTGGAGACCCGGGGAGCTGTTTTTT

v_gene: TRBV6-1
d_gene: .
abundance: .
j_gene: TRBJ1-5
CDR3aa: CASTDVNSNQPQHF
CDR3nt: TGTGCCAGCACGGACGTTAATAGCAATCAGCCCCAGCATTTT

v_gene: TRBV7-9
d_gene: .
abundance: many
j_gene: TRBJ2-7
CDR3aa: CASSLDVGIYEQYF
CDR3nt: TGTGCCAGCAGCTTAGACGTGGGCATCTACGAGCAGTACTTC

v_gene: TRBV20-1
d_gene: TRBD2
abundance: many
j_gene: TRBJ2-7
CDR3aa: CSARDGRETYEQYF
CDR3nt: TGCAGTGCTAGAGACGGGAGGGAAACCTACGAGCAGTACTTC

v_gene: TRBV6-1
d_gene: .
abundance: .
j_gene: TRBJ2-5
CDR3aa: CASSAQGSQETQYF
CDR3nt: TGTGCCAGCAGCGCACAGGGATCCCAAGAGACCCAGTACTTC

v_gene: TRBV28
d_gene: TRBD1
abundance: many
j_gene: TRBJ2-5
CDR3aa: CASSLPGQGWETQYF
CDR3nt: TGTGCCAGCAGTCTACCGGGACAGGGGTGGGAGACCCAGTACTTC

v_gene: TRBV5-5
d_gene: .
abundance: many
j_gene: TRBJ2-2
CDR3aa: CASSLVVSHTGELFF
CDR3nt: TGTGCCAGCAGCTTGGTTGTGAGCCACACCGGGGAGCTGTTTTTT

v_gene: TRBV27
d_gene: .
abundance: many
j_gene: TRBJ1-1
CDR3aa: CASSLWWGTEAFF
CDR3nt: TGTGCCAGCAGTCTGTGGTGGGGAACTGAAGCTTTCTTT

v_gene: TRBV6-1
d_gene: TRBD1
abundance: .
j_gene: TRBJ1-1
CDR3aa: CASSPGQQPNTEAFF
CDR3nt: TGTGCCAGCTCCCCGGGACAGCAACCGAACACTGAAGCTTTCTTT

v_gene: TRBV7-2
d_gene: TRBD2
abundance: many
j_gene: TRBJ2-4
CDR3aa: CASSLSASGRPKNIQYF
CDR3nt: TGTGCCAGCAGCTTATCCGCTAGCGGGAGACCCAAAAACATTCAGTACTTC

v_gene: TRBV7-2
d_gene: .
abundance: many
j_gene: TRBJ1-2
CDR3aa: CASSQQSSNYGYTF
CDR3nt: TGTGCCAGCAGCCAACAAAGCAGCAACTATGGCTACACCTTC

v_gene: TRBV5-1
d_gene: TRBD1
abundance: many
j_gene: TRBJ2-7
CDR3aa: CASSLGDRDSYEQYF
CDR3nt: TGCGCCAGCAGCTTGGGGGACAGAGACTCCTACGAGCAGTACTTC

v_gene: TRBV18
d_gene: .
abundance: .
j_gene: TRBJ1-5
CDR3aa: CASSSDSGNQPQHF
CDR3nt: TGTGCCAGCTCGTCAGACAGCGGCAATCAGCCCCAGCATTTT

v_gene: TRBV11-3
d_gene: .
abundance: many
j_gene: TRBJ1-1
CDR3aa: CASSFGGNTEAFF
CDR3nt: TGTGCCAGCAGTTTCGGAGGAAACACTGAAGCTTTCTTT

v_gene: TRBV11-1
d_gene: TRBD1
abundance: .
j_gene: TRBJ2-7
CDR3aa: CASSSVPGQGPSSYEQYF
CDR3nt: TGTGCCAGCAGCTCCGTCCCGGGACAGGGGCCGAGCTCCTACGAGCAGTACTTC

v_gene: TRBV20-1
d_gene: TRBD1
abundance: .
j_gene: TRBJ1-5
CDR3aa: CSAIPPDRGSQPQHF
CDR3nt: TGCAGTGCTATTCCCCCGGACAGGGGGAGCCAGCCCCAGCATTTT

v_gene: TRBV5-1
d_gene: .
abundance: many
j_gene: TRBJ2-7
CDR3aa: CASSLSLRYEQYF
CDR3nt: TGCGCCAGCAGCTTGTCCCTACGATACGAGCAGTACTTC

v_gene: TRBV28
d_gene: TRBD1
abundance: many
j_gene: TRBJ1-2
CDR3aa: CASSLGQRYHYGYTF
CDR3nt: TGTGCCAGCAGCCTGGGACAGCGATATCACTATGGCTACACCTTC

v_gene: TRBV12-3/TRBV12-4
d_gene: TRBD2
abundance: many
j_gene: TRBJ2-5
CDR3aa: CASTRDYPQETQYF
CDR3nt: TGTGCCAGCACCAGGGACTACCCACAAGAGACCCAGTACTTC

v_gene: TRBV6-1
d_gene: .
abundance: many
j_gene: TRBJ1-1
CDR3aa: CASSRQSGAFF
CDR3nt: TGTGCCAGCAGTAGACAGAGCGGAGCTTTCTTT

v_gene: TRBV2
d_gene: TRBD1
abundance: .
j_gene: TRBJ1-6
CDR3aa: CASSRQGSNNSPLHF
CDR3nt: TGTGCCAGCAGTCGACAGGGGTCGAATAATTCACCCCTCCACTTT

v_gene: TRBV12-3/TRBV12-4
d_gene: .
abundance: many
j_gene: TRBJ1-2
CDR3aa: CASSLKISGTYGYTF
CDR3nt: TGTGCCAGCAGTTTGAAGATATCCGGCACATATGGCTACACCTTC

v_gene: TRBV7-9
d_gene: .
abundance: many
j_gene: TRBJ2-2
CDR3aa: CASSLGGRTTGELFF
CDR3nt: TGTGCCAGCAGCTTAGGGGGGCGAACTACCGGGGAGCTGTTTTTT

v_gene: TRBV5-1
d_gene: .
abundance: many
j_gene: TRBJ2-7
CDR3aa: CASRGPGAPKGNEQYF
CDR3nt: TGCGCCAGCAGGGGTCCAGGGGCTCCGAAGGGGAACGAGCAGTACTTC